A single sample gave rise to the 15 T cell receptor beta chains below, sequenced in a study of T cell repertoires in cytomegalovirus infection. For these receptors, no antigen is known. MiXCR was run by TCRdb on the reads, yielding one entry per CDR3 protein. Of 250,000 to 400,000 distinct CDR3 sequences detected, approximately 25% appear once; the ten largest clones hold 10% to 15%. Sequenced here: cultured PBMCs, sampled from culture after CMV antigen stimulation. These receptors all stem from a human donor in good health (CMV status not recorded). Some clones in this sample may be carry-over from other donors' samples.

The chain combines TRBV6-1 with TRBJ1-4; 8 positions agree with TRBD1. The V gene's germline CDR1 is MNHNS and CDR2 SASEGT. The CDR3 contains 14 residues. The trim removed 6 bases at V and 8 bases at J, leaving 8 bases unmatched. The CDR3 here is CASSLGQGREKLFF. The CDR3 DNA sequence: TGTGCCAGCAGCCTTGGACAGGGCCGGGAAAAACTGTTTTTT.

This chain connects TRBV6-5 to TRBJ2-2; TRBD2 aligns across 11 bases. CDR1 is MNHEY, CDR2 SVGAGI, per germline. The CDR3 is made up of 19 amino acids. V was pared by 2 bases and J by 4 bases, with 12 bases of the junction left unmatched. DNA for the CDR3: TGTGCCAGCAGTTACGATCCCCCACTAGCGGGGGCGGTCACCGGGGAGCTGTTTTTT. It specifies CASSYDPPLAGAVTGELFF.

This chain connects TRBV30 to TRBJ1-2; D not certain. The CDR3 spans 11 residues. Trimming pared 2 bases from V and 2 bases from J, leaving 3 bases between. Per germline, CDR1 GTSNPN and CDR2 SVGIG (reference sequence). The CDR3 bases are TGTGCCTGGAGTAGCAACTATGGCTACACCTTC. Translating gives CAWSSNYGYTF.

This clonotype was picked up many times. The V and J genes are TRBV6-5 and TRBJ1-2; 7 nucleotides match TRBD1. Unmatched junction bases numbered 6, after V lost 1 base and J lost 4 bases. Germline assignment: CDR1 MNHEY and CDR2 SVGAGI. This CDR3 region has 15 residues. The DNA of the CDR3 is TGTGCCAGCAGTTACTTGACAGGGTCCGGCTATGGCTACACCTTC. Protein: CASSYLTGSGYGYTF.

The sample holds a few counts of this clonotype. The chain combines TRBV19 with TRBJ2-1, with 7 bases that match TRBD2. V trimming: 2 bases; J trimming: 9 bases; junction bases outside the gene matches: 4. The CDR3 is made up of 13 amino acids. The germline V gene has CDR1 LNHDA and CDR2 SQIVND (reference sequence). This CDR3 reads CASSIMGEGEQFF. CDR3 in DNA: TGTGCCAGTAGTATAATGGGGGAGGGTGAGCAGTTCTTC.

The chain uses TRBV4-3 and TRBJ2-7; 10 bases fit TRBD1. Germline trimming cut 1 base from V and 7 bases from J; bases unmatched to any gene: 4. Germline loops: CDR1 LGHNA, CDR2 YSLEER. This CDR3 region has 14 residues. CDR3 loop: CASSQAGQGKEQYF. CDR3 DNA sequence: TGCGCCAGCAGCCAAGCGGGACAGGGGAAGGAGCAGTACTTC.

A few counts support this clonotype. The V and J genes are TRBV30 and TRBJ2-1, with D perhaps given as TRBD1 or TRBD2 (6 bases each). Germline CDR1 is GTSNPN and CDR2 is SVGIG (reference sequence). Trimming pared 0 bases from V and 6 bases from J, leaving 15 bases between. This CDR3 is 15 amino acids long. DNA for the CDR3: TGTGCCTGGAGTGTACTGGGCTGGGGGGCCAATGAGCAGTTCTTC. Translated: CAWSVLGWGANEQFF.

The gene calls are TRBV11-3 and TRBJ1-3; 7 bases map to TRBD1. The V gene's germline CDR1 is SGHNT and CDR2 YENEEA. The CDR3 sequence is 14 residues long. The trim removed 6 bases at V and 5 bases at J, leaving 7 bases unmatched. In nucleotides, the CDR3 is TGTGCCAGCAGTCAAACAGGGGAGAGAAACACCATATATTTT. Protein: CASSQTGERNTIYF.

The chain recombines TRBV11-2 with TRBJ2-5, with TRBD1 matching over 7 bases. CDR1 SGHAT and CDR2 FQNNGV come from the germline V gene. With 4 bases clipped from V and 6 bases from J, the junction kept 8 bases outside the gene matches. CDR3 length: 14 residues. CDR3 in DNA: TGTGCCAGCAGCTCTTTACAGGGGCGCAAGACCCAGTACTTC. This gives the protein CASSSLQGRKTQYF.

Written as DNA, the CDR3 is TGCGCCCCCATTTGTAAGGCCCTTTGGGAGTTCTTC. It codes for CAPICKALWEFF. The V gene is TRBV4-1, the J gene TRBJ2-1; D is uncertain. V lost 11 bases and J 14 bases, leaving 22 bases between the germline ends. This CDR3 has 12 amino acids. CDR1 is MGHRA and CDR2 is YSYEKL in the germline V gene.

This rearrangement joins TRBV28 to TRBJ2-1, with TRBD2 identical over 11 bases. This CDR3 comprises 15 residues. The germline CDR1 and CDR2 sequences are MDHEN and SYDVKM. Trimming cost V 6 bases and J 3 bases; bases outside gene matches: 4. The CDR3 loop is CASSVGLAVYNEQFF. The DNA of the CDR3 is TGTGCCAGCAGCGTGGGACTAGCGGTCTACAATGAGCAGTTCTTC.

The chain has TRBV19 and TRBJ2-3, with D hard to call. CDR3 length: 13 residues. Per germline, CDR1 LNHDA and CDR2 SQIVND (reference sequence). V lost 8 bases, J lost 6 bases, and 15 bases lay in between. The CDR3 DNA follows: TGTGCCAGTGGTGATCAGAAAGGGGATACGCAGTATTTT. The encoded protein is CASGDQKGDTQYF.

This clonotype was seen a few times. The genes are TRBV6-4 and TRBJ2-1; 9 bases are a match to TRBD1. J was trimmed by 6 bases and V by 5 bases; bases with no gene match: 5. The CDR3 covers 14 residues. Germline values: CDR1 MRHNA, CDR2 SNTAGT. The CDR3 sequence is CASSRTGVGNEQFF. In DNA form, the CDR3 reads TGTGCCAGCAGTCGGACAGGGGTCGGCAATGAGCAGTTCTTC.

This chain uses TRBV6-2 or TRBV6-3 with TRBJ2-1, with TRBD1 identical over 10 bases. CDR3 length equals 15 residues. Germline CDR1 is MNHEY and CDR2 is SVGEGT. V shed 6 bases, J shed 7 bases, and the junction held 9 bases outside the gene matches. The CDR3, as DNA: TGTGCCAGCAGCCAGACAGGGGGCCTTGGTAATGAGCAGTTCTTC. Translation gives CASSQTGGLGNEQFF.

The chain combines TRBV20-1 with TRBJ2-7; D is perhaps TRBD2 (5 bases). Per germline, CDR1 DFQATT and CDR2 SNEGSKA (reference sequence). Deletions cut 7 bases from V and 4 bases from J, with 17 bases between. The CDR3 consists of 13 residues. The CDR3 sequence: CSGLDGKPYEQYF. DNA of the CDR3: TGCAGTGGTCTGGACGGGAAACCTTACGAGCAGTACTTC.